These 12 T cell receptor beta chains originate from one sample sequenced in a study of patients and donors after allogeneic stem cell transplantation. TCRdb recomputed calls from the RT-PCR reads with MiXCR, one row per CDR3 protein. The profile shows 150,000 or so distinct CDR3 sequences, 24% of them singletons. Material for sequencing was blood, either unsorted or a sorted T cell fraction (not recorded which). These receptors were collected from a human donor who was either an allogeneic HSCT recipient or a stem cell or donor lymphocyte infusion donor (not recorded which). It is not recorded whose cells these are; they may come from a transplant donor.

This clonotype was counted between two and nine times. The chain employs TRBV18 and TRBJ1-1; 9 bases are a match to TRBD1. V dropped 1 base and J dropped 1; count of bases not matched to a gene: 7. This CDR3 is 17 amino acids long. Germline CDR1 KGHSH, CDR2 LQKENI. Here the CDR3 DNA reads TGTGCCAGCTCACCACTAGAAGGGGGACAGGGGAACACTGAAGCTTTCTTT. Translating it yields CASSPLEGGQGNTEAFF.

The chain uses TRBV11-3 and TRBJ2-1, with TRBD2 matching 11 bases. Germline V gives CDR1 SGHNT, CDR2 YENEEA. Trimming removed 2 bases from V and 7 bases from J; junction bases left unmatched: 7. The CDR3 has 16 residues. CDR3 in amino acids: CASSLYELAGVNEQFF. The CDR3 DNA follows: TGTGCCAGCAGCTTATATGAACTAGCGGGAGTGAATGAGCAGTTCTTC.

This clonotype turned up a few times. CDR3 in DNA: TGTGCCAGCAGCACCCGGGTCAGGCGCAACAACTATGGCTACACCTTC. Encoded protein: CASSTRVRRNNYGYTF. The chain links TRBV21-1 to TRBJ1-2; TRBD1 reflects the table's D call only, with no check against the DNA. TRBV21-1 is termed a pseudogene. The CDR3 is 16 amino acids.

This chain joins TRBV12-3 or TRBV12-4 and TRBJ2-5; no firm D call. V lost 3 bases to trimming and J lost 5 bases, with 7 bases between them. CDR3 size: 12 residues. Here the CDR3 DNA reads TGTGCCAGCAGTTTCGGGCCGGAGACCCAGTACTTC. This translates into CASSFGPETQYF.

There are a few counts of this clonotype. J is TRBJ2-3 and V is TRBV9; D not resolved. Germline values: CDR1 SGDLS, CDR2 YYNGEE. The CDR3 runs 13 residues. V lost 0 bases, J lost 5 bases, and 7 bases lay in between. CDR3 protein: CASSVGRLDTQYF. In DNA form, the CDR3 reads TGTGCCAGCAGCGTAGGTCGGTTAGATACGCAGTATTTT.

In this sample, this clonotype turned up once. V usage is TRBV29-1 and J usage is TRBJ2-1; 7 bases map to TRBD1. The CDR3 has 18 residues. The ends lost 2 bases at V and 3 bases at J; junction bases unmatched: 16. Germline-derived CDR1 and CDR2 are SQVTM and ANQGSEA. The CDR3 DNA is TGCAGCGTTGAATATGATGCCGAACCGGGACAGCTCTACAATGAGCAGTTCTTC. The encoded protein is CSVEYDAEPGQLYNEQFF.

The chain carries TRBV2 and TRBJ2-7, with TRBD1 matching over 12 bases. The length of the CDR3 is 18 residues. Germline V gene data show CDR1 as SNHLY and CDR2 as FYNNEI. J lost 2 bases, V lost 5 bases, and 13 bases had no gene match. As DNA, the CDR3 is TGTGCCAGCAGTCCCCTCGCTCCCGGGACAGGGGGCCCCTACGAGCAGTACTTC. Amino acid sequence: CASSPLAPGTGGPYEQYF.

V and J are TRBV27 and TRBJ1-1; 8 nucleotides line up with TRBD1. The ends lost 5 bases at V and 5 bases at J; junction bases unmatched: 4. Germline CDR1 MNHEY, CDR2 SMNVEV (reference sequence). The CDR3 is made up of 13 amino acids. CDR3: CASSTGGGTEAFF. The CDR3 DNA follows: TGTGCCAGCAGTACAGGGGGTGGAACTGAAGCTTTCTTT.

This clonotype turned up a few times. This chain joins TRBV30 and TRBJ1-2; possible D gene TRBD1, 5 bases. The CDR3 contains 13 residues. Trimming took 1 base from V and 8 from J, leaving 14 bases between them. Germline CDR1 GTSNPN, CDR2 SVGIG (reference sequence). CDR3 loop: CAWSGGRVKGYTF. DNA of the CDR3: TGTGCCTGGAGTGGGGGCAGAGTCAAAGGCTACACCTTC. Full variable domain (missing parts from reference TRBV30 and TRBJ1-2): SQTIHQWPATLVQPVGSPLSLECTVEGTSNPNLYWYRQAAGRGLQLLFYSVGIGQISSEVPQNLSASRPQDRQFILSSKKLLLSDSGFYLCAWSGGRVKGYTFGSGTRLTVV.

A few counts support this clonotype. The rearrangement links TRBV7-8 to TRBJ1-6; TRBD1 is a possible D gene (5 bases). Trimming took off 6 bases at V and 6 bases at J, with 6 bases between the two ends. This CDR3 comprises 12 residues. Germline CDR1 and CDR2: SGHVS and FQNEAQ. As DNA, the CDR3 is TGTGCCAGCAGGACAGCTAATTCACCCCTCCACTTT. It is translated as CASRTANSPLHF.

This clonotype was detected many times. The chain has TRBV3-1 and TRBJ1-2, with D possibly TRBD1 on 6 matching bases. The CDR3 covers 13 residues. The germline CDR1 and CDR2 sequences are LGHDT and YNNKEL (reference sequence). V was pared by 2 bases and J by 4 bases, with 8 bases between. CDR3 in amino acids: CASSQQGTYGYTF. The CDR3 coding sequence is TGTGCCAGCAGCCAACAGGGGACCTATGGCTACACCTTC.

The chain couples TRBV9 to TRBJ1-5; D not resolved. The germline gives CDR1 SGDLS, CDR2 YYNGEE. Trimming removed 5 bases at V and 3 bases at J, with 15 bases between. The CDR3 contains 15 residues. Written as DNA, the CDR3 is TGTGCCAGCAGTGTCACCGGGTTGGTCAATCAGCCCCAGCATTTT. Amino acid sequence: CASSVTGLVNQPQHF.